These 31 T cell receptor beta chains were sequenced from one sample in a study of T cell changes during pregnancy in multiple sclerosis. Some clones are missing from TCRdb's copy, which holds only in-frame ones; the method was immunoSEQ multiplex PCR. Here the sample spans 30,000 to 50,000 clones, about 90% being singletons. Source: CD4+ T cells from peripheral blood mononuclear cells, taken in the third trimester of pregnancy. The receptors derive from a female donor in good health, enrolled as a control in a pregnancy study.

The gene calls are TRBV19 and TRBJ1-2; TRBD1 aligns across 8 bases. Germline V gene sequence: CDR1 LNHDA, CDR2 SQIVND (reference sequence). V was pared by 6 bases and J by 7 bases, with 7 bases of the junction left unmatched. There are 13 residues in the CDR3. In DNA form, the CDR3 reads TGTGCCAGTAGCAAGAAAACAGGGGGTGGCTACACCTTC. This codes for CASSKKTGGGYTF.

CDR3 nucleotide sequence: TGCGCCAGCAGCTTGGTCGGCGGCACCGGGGAGCTGTTTTTT. Encoded protein: CASSLVGGTGELFF. V usage is TRBV5-1 and J usage is TRBJ2-2; D is uncertain. Germline CDR1 SGHRS, CDR2 YFSETQ. The length of the CDR3 is 14 residues. V lost 0 bases, J lost 4 bases, and 7 bases lay in between.

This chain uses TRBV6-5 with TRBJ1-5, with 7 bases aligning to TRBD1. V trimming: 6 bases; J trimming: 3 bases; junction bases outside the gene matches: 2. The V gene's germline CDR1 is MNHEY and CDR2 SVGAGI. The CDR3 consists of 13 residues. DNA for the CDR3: TGTGCCAGCAGACAGGGGCCCAATCAGCCCCAGCATTTT. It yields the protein CASRQGPNQPQHF.

CDR3 sequence: CASSPSRELEQYF. DNA for the CDR3: TGTGCCAGCTCACCATCGCGGGAGCTCGAGCAGTACTTC. The chain uses TRBV18 and TRBJ2-7; TRBD2 matches at 7 bases. The CDR3 covers 13 residues. CDR1 is KGHSH and CDR2 is LQKENI in the germline V gene. Trimming took 2 bases from V and 6 from J; bases not matched to a gene: 4.

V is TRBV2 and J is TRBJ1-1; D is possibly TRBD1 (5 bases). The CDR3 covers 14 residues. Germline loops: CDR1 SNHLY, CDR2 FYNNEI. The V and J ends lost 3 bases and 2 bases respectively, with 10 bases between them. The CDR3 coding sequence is TGTGCCAGCAGTGATAGAACAGGTAACACTGAAGCTTTCTTT. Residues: CASSDRTGNTEAFF.

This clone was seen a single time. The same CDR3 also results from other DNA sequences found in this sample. The CDR3 nucleotides read TGTGCCAGCTCACCACCTAGCGGCGAGCAGTTCTTC. This encodes CASSPPSGEQFF. The V and J genes are TRBV18 and TRBJ2-1, with a tentative D call TRBD2 (6 bases). Deletions cut 0 bases from V and 10 bases from J, with 7 bases between. The germline V gene has CDR1 KGHSH and CDR2 LQKENI. The CDR3 length is 12 residues. The full variable domain, completed using reference TRBV18 and TRBJ2-1, is NAGVMQNPRHLVRRRGQEARLRCSPMKGHSHVYWYRQLPEEGLKFMVYLQKENIIDESGMPKERFSAEFPKEGPSILRIQQVVRGDSAAYFCASSPPSGEQFFGPGTRLTVL.

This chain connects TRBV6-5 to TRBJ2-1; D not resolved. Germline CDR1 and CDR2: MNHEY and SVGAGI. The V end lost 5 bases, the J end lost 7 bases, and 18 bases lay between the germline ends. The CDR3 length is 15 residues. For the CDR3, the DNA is TGTGCCAGCAGTCCCAGGATTAGTTCGGTTAATGAGCAGTTCTTC. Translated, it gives CASSPRISSVNEQFF.

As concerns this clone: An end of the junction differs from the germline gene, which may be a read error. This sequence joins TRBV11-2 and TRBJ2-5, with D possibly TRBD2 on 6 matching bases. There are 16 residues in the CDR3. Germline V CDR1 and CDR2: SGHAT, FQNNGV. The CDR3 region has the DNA TGTGCCAACAGCTTAGGGAGTAGCGGAACTCAAGAGACCCAGTACTTC. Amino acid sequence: CANSLGSSGTQETQYF.

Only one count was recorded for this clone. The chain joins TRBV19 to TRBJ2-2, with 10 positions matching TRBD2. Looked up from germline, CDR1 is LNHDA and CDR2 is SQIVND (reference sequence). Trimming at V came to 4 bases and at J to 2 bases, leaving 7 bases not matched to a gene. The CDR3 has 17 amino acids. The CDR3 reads CASSKDPSGGNTGELFF. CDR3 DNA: TGTGCCAGTAGTAAAGACCCTAGCGGGGGTAACACCGGGGAGCTGTTTTTT.

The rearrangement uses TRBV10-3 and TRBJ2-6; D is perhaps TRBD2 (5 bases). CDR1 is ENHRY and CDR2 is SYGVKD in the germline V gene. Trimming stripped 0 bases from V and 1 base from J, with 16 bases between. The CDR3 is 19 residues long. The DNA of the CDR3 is TGTGCCATCAGTGAGTCCCCCGCTAGCCCCCTTTCTGGGGCCAACGTCCTGACTTTC. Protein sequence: CAISESPASPLSGANVLTF.

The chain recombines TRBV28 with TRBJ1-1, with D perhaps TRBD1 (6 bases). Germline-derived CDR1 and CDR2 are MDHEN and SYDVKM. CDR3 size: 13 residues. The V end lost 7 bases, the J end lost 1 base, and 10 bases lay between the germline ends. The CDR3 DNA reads TGTGCCAGCATCCCGGGACAGAACACTGAAGCTTTCTTT. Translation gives CASIPGQNTEAFF.

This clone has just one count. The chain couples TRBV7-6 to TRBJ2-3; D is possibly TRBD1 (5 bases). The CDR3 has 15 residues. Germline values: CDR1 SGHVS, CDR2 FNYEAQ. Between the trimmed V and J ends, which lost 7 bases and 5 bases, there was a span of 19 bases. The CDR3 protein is CASTLGAELGDTQYF. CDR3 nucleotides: TGTGCCAGCACCCTAGGGGCGGAATTAGGAGATACGCAGTATTTT.

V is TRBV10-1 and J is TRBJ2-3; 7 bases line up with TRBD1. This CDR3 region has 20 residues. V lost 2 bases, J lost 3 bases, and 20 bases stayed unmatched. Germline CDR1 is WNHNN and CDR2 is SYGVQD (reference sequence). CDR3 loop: CASSEPSNFLRGCDTDTQYF. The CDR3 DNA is TGCGCCAGCAGTGAGCCCTCAAATTTTCTCAGGGGGTGTGATACAGATACGCAGTATTTT.

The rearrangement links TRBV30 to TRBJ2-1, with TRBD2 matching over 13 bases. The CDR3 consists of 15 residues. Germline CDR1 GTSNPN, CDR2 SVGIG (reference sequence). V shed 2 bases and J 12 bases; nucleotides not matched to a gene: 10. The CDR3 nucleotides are TGTGCCTGGAGTTCAGACGGACTAGCGGGAGTTTTGCAGTTCTTC. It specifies CAWSSDGLAGVLQFF.

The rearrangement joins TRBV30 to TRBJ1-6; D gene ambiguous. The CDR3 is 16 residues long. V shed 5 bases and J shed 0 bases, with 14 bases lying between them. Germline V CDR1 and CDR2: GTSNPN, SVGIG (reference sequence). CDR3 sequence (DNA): TGTGCCTGGTCCCCCTTTACCAGCTCCTATAATTCACCCCTCCACTTT. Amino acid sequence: CAWSPFTSSYNSPLHF.

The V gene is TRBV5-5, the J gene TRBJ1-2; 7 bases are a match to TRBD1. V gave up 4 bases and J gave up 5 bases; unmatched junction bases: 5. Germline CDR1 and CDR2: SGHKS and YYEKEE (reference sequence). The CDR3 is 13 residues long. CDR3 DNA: TGTGCCAGCAGCAGGGACAGAGCTTATGGCTACACCTTC. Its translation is CASSRDRAYGYTF.

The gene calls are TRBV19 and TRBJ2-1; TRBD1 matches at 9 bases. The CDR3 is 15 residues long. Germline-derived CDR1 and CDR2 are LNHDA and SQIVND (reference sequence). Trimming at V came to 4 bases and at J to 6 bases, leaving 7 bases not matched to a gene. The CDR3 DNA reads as TGTGCCAGTAGTACAAGACAGGGGGTACTCAATGAGCAGTTCTTC. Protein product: CASSTRQGVLNEQFF.

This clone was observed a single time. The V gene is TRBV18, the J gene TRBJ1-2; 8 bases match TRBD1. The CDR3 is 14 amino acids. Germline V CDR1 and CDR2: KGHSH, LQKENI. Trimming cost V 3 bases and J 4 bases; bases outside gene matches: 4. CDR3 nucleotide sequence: TGTGCCAGCTCACCCCCAGGGGGCATCTATGGCTACACCTTC. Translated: CASSPPGGIYGYTF.

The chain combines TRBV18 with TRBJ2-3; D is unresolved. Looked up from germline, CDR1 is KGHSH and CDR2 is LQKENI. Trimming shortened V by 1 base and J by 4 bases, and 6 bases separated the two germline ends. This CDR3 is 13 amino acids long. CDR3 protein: CASSPLAADTQYF. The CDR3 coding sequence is TGTGCCAGCTCACCACTGGCCGCAGATACGCAGTATTTT.

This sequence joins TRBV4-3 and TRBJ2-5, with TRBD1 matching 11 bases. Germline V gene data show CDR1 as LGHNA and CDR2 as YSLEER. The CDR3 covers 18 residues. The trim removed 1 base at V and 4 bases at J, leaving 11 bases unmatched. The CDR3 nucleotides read TGCGCCAGCAGCCAAGGTTACAAGTCCGGGACAGGGGGAGAGACCCAGTACTTC. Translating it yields CASSQGYKSGTGGETQYF.

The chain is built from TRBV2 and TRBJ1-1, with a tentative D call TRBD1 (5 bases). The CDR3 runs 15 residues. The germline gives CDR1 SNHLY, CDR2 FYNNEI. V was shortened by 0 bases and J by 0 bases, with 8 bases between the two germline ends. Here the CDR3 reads CASSEAATVNTEAFF. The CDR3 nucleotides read TGTGCCAGCAGTGAAGCGGCGACAGTGAACACTGAAGCTTTCTTT.

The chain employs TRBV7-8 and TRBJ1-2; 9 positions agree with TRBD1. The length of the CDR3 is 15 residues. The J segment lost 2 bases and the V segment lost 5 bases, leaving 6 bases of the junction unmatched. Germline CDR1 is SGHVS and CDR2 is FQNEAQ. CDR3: CASSRSGTGNYGYTF. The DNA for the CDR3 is TGTGCCAGCAGCCGATCCGGGACAGGGAACTATGGCTACACCTTC.

The DNA for the CDR3 is TGTGCCAGCAGCAGGGACAGGGATGAAAAACTGTTTTTT. Residues: CASSRDRDEKLFF. The V call is TRBV11-2, the J call TRBJ1-4; TRBD1 matches at 9 bases. J was trimmed by 6 bases and V by 5 bases; bases with no gene match: 1. CDR3 length equals 13 residues. Germline V CDR1 and CDR2: SGHAT, FQNNGV. Complete variable domain (other parts from reference TRBV11-2 and TRBJ1-4): EAGVAQSPRYKIIEKRQSVAFWCNPISGHATLYWYQQILGQGPKLLIQFQNNGVVDDSQLPKDRFSAERLKGVDSTLKIQPAKLEDSAVYLCASSRDRDEKLFFGSGTQLSVL.

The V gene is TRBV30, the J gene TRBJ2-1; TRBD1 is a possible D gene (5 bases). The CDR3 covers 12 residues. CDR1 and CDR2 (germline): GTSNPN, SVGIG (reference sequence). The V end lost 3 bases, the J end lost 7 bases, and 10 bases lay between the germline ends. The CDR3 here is CAWSGRVNEQFF. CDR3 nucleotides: TGTGCCTGGAGCGGCAGGGTGAATGAGCAGTTCTTC.

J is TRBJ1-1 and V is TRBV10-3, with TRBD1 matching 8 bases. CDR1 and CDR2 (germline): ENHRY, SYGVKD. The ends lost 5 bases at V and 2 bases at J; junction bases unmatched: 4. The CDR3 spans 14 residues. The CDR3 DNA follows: TGTGCCATCAGTAAAGACAGGGGTAACACTGAAGCTTTCTTT. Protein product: CAISKDRGNTEAFF.

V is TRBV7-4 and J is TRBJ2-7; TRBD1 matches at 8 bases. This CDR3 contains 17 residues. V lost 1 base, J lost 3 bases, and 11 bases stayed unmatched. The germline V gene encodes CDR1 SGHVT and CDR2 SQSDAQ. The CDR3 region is CASSLVLWDRIYYEQYF. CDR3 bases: TGTGCCAGCAGCTTAGTTTTGTGGGACAGGATATACTACGAGCAGTACTTC.

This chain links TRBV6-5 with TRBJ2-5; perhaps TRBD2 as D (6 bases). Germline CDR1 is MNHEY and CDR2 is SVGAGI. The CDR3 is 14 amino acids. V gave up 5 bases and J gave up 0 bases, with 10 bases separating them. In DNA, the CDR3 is TGTGCCAGCAGTCCTAGCGCTTACCAAGAGACCCAGTACTTC. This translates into CASSPSAYQETQYF.

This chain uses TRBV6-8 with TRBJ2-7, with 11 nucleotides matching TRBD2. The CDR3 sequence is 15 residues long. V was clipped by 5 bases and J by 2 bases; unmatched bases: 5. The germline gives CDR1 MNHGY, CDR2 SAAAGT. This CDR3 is CASSETSGATYEQYF. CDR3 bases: TGTGCCAGCAGTGAGACTAGCGGGGCAACCTACGAGCAGTACTTC.

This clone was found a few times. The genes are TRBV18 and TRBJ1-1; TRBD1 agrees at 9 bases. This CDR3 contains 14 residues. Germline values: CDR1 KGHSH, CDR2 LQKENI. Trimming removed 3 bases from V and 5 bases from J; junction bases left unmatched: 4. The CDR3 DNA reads TGTGCCAGCTCACCTTGGGGACAGGGTACTGAAGCTTTCTTT. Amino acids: CASSPWGQGTEAFF.

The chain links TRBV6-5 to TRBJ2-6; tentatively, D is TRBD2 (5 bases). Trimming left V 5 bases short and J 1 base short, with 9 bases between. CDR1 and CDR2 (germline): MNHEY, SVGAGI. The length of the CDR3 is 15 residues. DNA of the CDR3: TGTGCCAGCAGTACGGGGTATTCTGGGGCCAACGTCCTGACTTTC. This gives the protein CASSTGYSGANVLTF.

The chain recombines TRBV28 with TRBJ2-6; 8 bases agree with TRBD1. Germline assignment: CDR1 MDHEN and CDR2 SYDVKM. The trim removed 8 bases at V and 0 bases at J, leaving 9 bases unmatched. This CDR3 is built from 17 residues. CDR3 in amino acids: CASDFGQGRSGANVLTF. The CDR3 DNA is TGTGCCAGCGATTTTGGACAGGGCCGCTCTGGGGCCAACGTCCTGACTTTC.